Listed below are T cell receptor beta chains from one sample, sequenced in a study of blood T cell repertoires in COVID-19. Using immunoSEQ multiplex PCR, the repertoire was profiled, and TCRdb retains in-frame clones only, with some absent. The table records roughly 200,000 clones, about 86% of them present only once. The specimen was peripheral blood. The receptors come from a woman aged 18-29 years who had recovered from COVID-19. Both conserved end residues are part of each CDR3. A D gene is named only where the DNA matches it firmly. Rows give clone size only sometimes, using once, few, many, or a class for an expanded clone.

size: .; D: TRBD1; J: TRBJ2-3; V: TRBV19; DNA: TGTGCCAGTAGTATCGGTGACAGGGCTTCAGATACGCAGTATTTT; CDR3: CASSIGDRASDTQYF
size: .; D: TRBD2; J: TRBJ2-4; V: TRBV6-5; DNA: TGTGCCAGCAGTTACTCGGGGGGAGGGTCCAAAAACATTCAGTACTTC; CDR3: CASSYSGGGSKNIQYF
size: .; D: TRBD1; J: TRBJ1-4; V: TRBV27; DNA: TGTGCCAGCAGTTCTGGACAGGGGGCAGGAGAAAAACTGTTTTTT; CDR3: CASSSGQGAGEKLFF
size: .; D: .; J: TRBJ1-2; V: TRBV6-6; DNA: TGTGCCAGCAGGCAGGCAGTCCCCTATGGCTACACCTTC; CDR3: CASRQAVPYGYTF
size: .; D: .; J: TRBJ2-3; V: TRBV29-1; DNA: TGCAGCGTTGTGGAAGGAGCTACGCAGTATTTT; CDR3: CSVVEGATQYF
size: once; D: .; J: TRBJ2-3; V: TRBV9; DNA: TGTGCCAGCAGCTCCAAGCGGTGGAGCACAGATACGCAGTATTTT; CDR3: CASSSKRWSTDTQYF
size: once; D: TRBD2; J: TRBJ2-3; V: TRBV5-1; DNA: TGCACCAGCAGTCGGACTAGCGGGAGGGACACAGATACGCAGTATTTT; CDR3: CTSSRTSGRDTDTQYF
size: .; D: .; J: TRBJ1-6; V: TRBV5-4; DNA: TGTGCCAGCAGCCTGGACGGCGGGGGGTCACCCCTCCACTTT; CDR3: CASSLDGGGSPLHF
size: .; D: .; J: TRBJ2-7; V: TRBV2; DNA: TGTGCCAGCAGTACAGAAGCCTACGAGCAGTACTTC; CDR3: CASSTEAYEQYF
size: .; D: .; J: TRBJ2-1; V: TRBV2; DNA: TGTGCCAGCAGCCTTAGCGGACCTGCAAATGAGCAGTTCTTC; CDR3: CASSLSGPANEQFF
size: .; D: .; J: TRBJ2-1; V: TRBV12-3/TRBV12-4; DNA: TGTGCCAGCAGTTTACTGGAGCAGTTCTTC; CDR3: CASSLLEQFF
size: .; D: TRBD1; J: TRBJ1-1; V: TRBV18; DNA: TGTGCCAGCTCACCAGGGCGGGACAGGGACACTGAAGCTTTCTTT; CDR3: CASSPGRDRDTEAFF
size: .; D: .; J: TRBJ1-1; V: TRBV5-1; DNA: TGCGCCAGCAGCGGCGGCACTGAAGCTTTCTTT; CDR3: CASSGGTEAFF
size: .; D: .; J: TRBJ1-5; V: TRBV30; DNA: TGTGCCTGGAGTAGTGACAGCGAGTACCAGCCCCAGCATTTT; CDR3: CAWSSDSEYQPQHF
size: .; D: .; J: TRBJ2-1; V: TRBV24-1; DNA: TGTGCCACCAGTGATTCCGACTCCAATGAGCAGTTCTTC; CDR3: CATSDSDSNEQFF
size: few; D: .; J: TRBJ2-1; V: TRBV6-2/TRBV6-3; DNA: TGTGCCAGCAGTTACCGGGTGGAGAGCTCCTACAATGAGCAGTTCTTC; CDR3: CASSYRVESSYNEQFF
size: .; D: .; J: TRBJ1-6; V: TRBV27; DNA: TGTGCCAGCAACCAGGACAGCCGCCCCTATAATTCACCCCTCCACTTT; CDR3: CASNQDSRPYNSPLHF
size: few; D: TRBD1; J: TRBJ1-2; V: TRBV3-1/TRBV3-2; DNA: TGTGCCAGCAGCCTACAGACAGGGAACTATGGCTACACCTTC; CDR3: CASSLQTGNYGYTF
size: .; D: TRBD2; J: TRBJ2-5; V: TRBV19; DNA: TGTGCCAGTAGAGTGCGGGAGGGTAAAGAGACCCAGTACTTC; CDR3: CASRVREGKETQYF
size: .; D: TRBD1; J: TRBJ1-4; V: TRBV27; DNA: TGTGCCAGCAGTTCCAGGACAGGTCAGGGTGAAAAACTGTTTTTT; CDR3: CASSSRTGQGEKLFF
size: .; D: TRBD1; J: TRBJ1-1; V: TRBV6-5; DNA: TGTGCCAGCAGGGACAGGTTTGGGAACACTGAAGCTTTCTTT; CDR3: CASRDRFGNTEAFF
size: .; D: .; J: TRBJ1-3; V: TRBV7-2; DNA: TGTGCCAGCAGCCCCGGGGGGAGGTTTGGAAACACCATATATTTT; CDR3: CASSPGGRFGNTIYF
size: .; D: TRBD1; J: TRBJ1-1; V: TRBV7-3; DNA: TGTGCCAGCAGCTTAATCCCGGGACAGGGAAACACTGAAGCTTTCTTT; CDR3: CASSLIPGQGNTEAFF
size: once; D: .; J: TRBJ1-4; V: TRBV6-5; DNA: TGTGCCAGCTTTATGGGGCAGGGGCCTGAAAAACTGTTTTTT; CDR3: CASFMGQGPEKLFF
size: .; D: TRBD1; J: TRBJ1-2; V: TRBV5-4; DNA: TGTGCCAGCAGCGGGGACAGAGCTAACTATGGCTACACCTTC; CDR3: CASSGDRANYGYTF
size: .; D: .; J: TRBJ1-3; V: TRBV6-6; DNA: TGTGCCAGCAGTACTACAGGGTCCAGCTCTGGAAACACCATATATTTT; CDR3: CASSTTGSSSGNTIYF
size: .; D: .; J: TRBJ1-6; V: TRBV7-9; DNA: TGTGCCAGCAGCCGGAGGGACGGAAGCTCCTATAATTCACCCCTCCACTTT; CDR3: CASSRRDGSSYNSPLHF
size: .; D: TRBD2; J: TRBJ2-1; V: TRBV27; DNA: TGTGCCAGCACCCCGTGGGTAGCGGGAGAAGGGAATGAGCAGTTCTTC; CDR3: CASTPWVAGEGNEQFF
size: .; D: .; J: TRBJ2-7; V: TRBV19; DNA: TGTGCCAGTAGTACCTCAGACAAGGGGTCCTACGAGCAGTACTTC; CDR3: CASSTSDKGSYEQYF
size: .; D: TRBD2; J: TRBJ2-1; V: TRBV4-3; DNA: TGCGCCAGCAGCCGGCACAGGGGGCTGACTAGCGGGAGAGTCGATGAGCAGTTCTTC; CDR3: CASSRHRGLTSGRVDEQFF
size: few; D: .; J: TRBJ1-1; V: TRBV19; DNA: TGTGCCAGTAGTATCTCCGAGGTAACTGAAGCTTTCTTT; CDR3: CASSISEVTEAFF
size: few; D: TRBD1; J: TRBJ1-2; V: TRBV27; DNA: TGTGCCAGCAGAATCAGAGACAGGGGAGCCTACACCTTC; CDR3: CASRIRDRGAYTF
size: .; D: .; J: TRBJ1-2; V: TRBV11-3; DNA: TGTGCCAGCAGCTTTAACGGGAAGTATGGCTACACCTTC; CDR3: CASSFNGKYGYTF
size: .; D: .; J: TRBJ2-3; V: TRBV7-3; DNA: TGTGCCAGCAGCTCCGTTGGCCGCACAGATACGCAGTATTTT; CDR3: CASSSVGRTDTQYF
size: few; D: TRBD2; J: TRBJ2-5; V: TRBV3-1/TRBV3-2; DNA: TGTGCCAGCAGCCAAGGCGGGGGGACAAGTGGAAAAGAGACCCAGTACTTC; CDR3: CASSQGGGTSGKETQYF
size: .; D: TRBD2; J: TRBJ2-1; V: TRBV19; DNA: TGTGCCAGTACTCGACTAGCGGACTCCTACAATGAGCAGTTCTTC; CDR3: CASTRLADSYNEQFF
size: .; D: .; J: TRBJ2-1; V: TRBV5-1; DNA: TGCGCCAGCAGCCAGACAGGGACTTCCTACAATGAGCAGTTCTTC; CDR3: CASSQTGTSYNEQFF
size: .; D: .; J: TRBJ2-5; V: TRBV10-3; DNA: TGTGCCATCAGTGAGTCGGCGACAGCTAGAACAGAGACCCAGTACTTC; CDR3: CAISESATARTETQYF
size: few; D: .; J: TRBJ1-1; V: TRBV6-2/TRBV6-3; DNA: TGTGCCAGCAGTTACTCCTTCTGGGAGGGGCTCACTGAAGCTTTCTTT; CDR3: CASSYSFWEGLTEAFF
size: .; D: .; J: TRBJ1-5; V: TRBV6-5; DNA: TGTGCCAGCAGTTACCAAGGGGTTGATCAGCCCCAGCATTTT; CDR3: CASSYQGVDQPQHF
size: .; D: TRBD1; J: TRBJ1-4; V: TRBV5-1; DNA: TGCGCCAGCAGTTCCGGGACAGGAGCTCTAGAGGAAAAACTGTTTTTT; CDR3: CASSSGTGALEEKLFF